This paragraph reports one TCR beta chain. The CDR3 consists of 17 residues. V dropped 5 bases and J dropped 1; count of bases not matched to a gene: 15. Germline V gene data show CDR1 as DFQATT and CDR2 as SNEGSKA (reference sequence). The data were obtained in a study of spatial heterogeneity in lung cancer. Study at large: The authors sequenced available follow-up PBMC samples, taken a median of around 2 years after resection.

Time point specified: blood at routine non-recurrence follow-up after resection. The sequenced material consisted of unsorted whole RNA from tumor, nontumor lung or frozen PBMC. A unique molecular identifier was carried by every single TCR cDNA molecule. MiXCR was run by TCRdb on the 5' RACE reads, yielding one entry per CDR3 protein. The repertoire holds about 120,000 distinct CDR3 sequences, with 12% as singletons. The clonotype comes from a male donor with early-stage non-small cell lung cancer. Source: PBMCs, taken at follow-up. The rearrangement links TRBV20-1 to TRBJ2-3; 7 nucleotides align to TRBD2. The CDR3 bases are TGCAGTGCTGCTCCGCTGGAGGGAGGGCTGGGCACAGATACGCAGTATTTT. Protein product: CSAAPLEGGLGTDTQYF.